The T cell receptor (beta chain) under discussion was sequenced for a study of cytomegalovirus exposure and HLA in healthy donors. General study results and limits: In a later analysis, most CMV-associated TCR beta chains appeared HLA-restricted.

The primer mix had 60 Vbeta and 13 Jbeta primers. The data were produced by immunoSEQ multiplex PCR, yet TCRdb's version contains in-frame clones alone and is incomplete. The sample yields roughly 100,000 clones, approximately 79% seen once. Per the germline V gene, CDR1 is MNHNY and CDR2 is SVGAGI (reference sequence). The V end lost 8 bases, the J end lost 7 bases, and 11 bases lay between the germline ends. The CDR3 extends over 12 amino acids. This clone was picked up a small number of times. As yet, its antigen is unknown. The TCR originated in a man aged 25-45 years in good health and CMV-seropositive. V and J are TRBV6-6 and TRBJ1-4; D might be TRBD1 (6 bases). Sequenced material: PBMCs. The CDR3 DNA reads TGTGCCAGCGGACAGCTAAGTGAAAAACTGTTTTTT. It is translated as CASGQLSEKLFF.